What follows is one T cell receptor (beta chain) and its context. The target of this receptor is not known. No much larger clonotype is one base removed from it; base qualities were not supplied. These data come from a study of technical replicates of blood from a few donors (dated by TCRdb to the late 2010s). V drops 3 bases and J drops 1 base, leaving 14 bases in between. From cysteine to phenylalanine, the CDR3 is 16 amino acids long. This entry keeps only the CDR3 DNA: 48 bases, framed from base 1. The germline V gene (reference sequence) specifies SEHNR as CDR1 and FQNEAQ as CDR2. Library method: the immunoSEQ multiplex PCR assay. Drawn from immuneACCESS, this table holds only the in-frame rearrangements with V and J called that TCRdb kept. Clones are partly lost; checked studies trace under half to an unresolved V gene and leave the rest unexplained. This sample comprises roughly 66,000 clones, about 90% of them detected only once. Of the sample, 4% to 6% is held by the ten largest clones.

The chain employs TRBV7-9 and TRBJ2-3; a tentative D call is TRBD2 (7 bases match). Sequencing was performed on PBMCs. The TCR comes from a human donor in good health. Some clones in this sample may be carry-over from other donors' samples. Read as DNA, the sequence is TGTGCCAGCAGCTTGGGGGGGGCCTCAGGCACAGATACGCAGTATTTT. It specifies CASSLGGASGTDTQYF.